Below, one T cell receptor beta chain is given with its context. Its cognate antigen is unknown. CDR3 length: 14 amino acids. The germline V gene has CDR1 LNHDA and CDR2 SQIVND (reference sequence). The germline V and J ends were trimmed by 0 bases and 4 bases, with 9 bases remaining between them. With 60 Vbeta and 13 Jbeta primers, the PCR was carried out. The repertoire was sequenced with immunoSEQ multiplex PCR; TCRdb's copy has only in-frame clones and lacks some. The sample lists about 85,000 clones; 60% to 80% were seen once. This sample was taken from a study of cytomegalovirus exposure and HLA in healthy donors. General study findings and limits: Earlier results showed most TCR beta V segments being productive about 87% or about 30% of the time.

This clonotype was obtained from a woman in her 50s in good health and CMV-seropositive. The chain has TRBV19 and TRBJ1-2; perhaps TRBD1 as D (5 bases). Input material: PBMCs. The CDR3, as DNA: TGTGCCAGTAGTATAGACAGGGCTGTCTATGGCTACACCTTC. Translating it yields CASSIDRAVYGYTF. The variable domain in full, completed from reference TRBV19 and TRBJ1-2, reads DGGITQSPKYLFRKEGQNVTLSCEQNLNHDAMYWYRQDPGQGLRLIYYSQIVNDFQKGDIAEGYSVSREKKESFPLTVTSAQKNPTAFYLCASSIDRAVYGYTFGSGTRLTVV.